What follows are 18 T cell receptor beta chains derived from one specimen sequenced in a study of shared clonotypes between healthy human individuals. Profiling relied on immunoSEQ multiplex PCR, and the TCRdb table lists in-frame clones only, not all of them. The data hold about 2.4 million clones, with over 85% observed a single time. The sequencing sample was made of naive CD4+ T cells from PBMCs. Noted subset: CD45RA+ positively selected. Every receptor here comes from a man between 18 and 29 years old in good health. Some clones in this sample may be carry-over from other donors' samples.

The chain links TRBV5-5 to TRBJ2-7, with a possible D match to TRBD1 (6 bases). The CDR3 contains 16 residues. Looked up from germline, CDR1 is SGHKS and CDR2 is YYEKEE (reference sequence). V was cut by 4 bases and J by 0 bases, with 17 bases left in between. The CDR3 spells CASSEILGAGSYEQYF. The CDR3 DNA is TGTGCCAGCAGCGAGATCTTGGGGGCGGGCTCCTACGAGCAGTACTTC.

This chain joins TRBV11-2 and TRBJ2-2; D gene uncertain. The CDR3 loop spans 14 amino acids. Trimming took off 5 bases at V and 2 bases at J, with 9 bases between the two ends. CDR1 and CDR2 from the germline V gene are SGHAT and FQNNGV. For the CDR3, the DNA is TGTGCCAGCAGCGCAGGTAGAAACACCGGGGAGCTGTTTTTT. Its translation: CASSAGRNTGELFF.

The CDR3 protein is CASSFRTGENQPQHF. The CDR3 bases are TGTGCCAGCAGCTTTAGGACGGGAGAAAATCAGCCCCAGCATTTT. The V call is TRBV7-2, the J call TRBJ1-5, with unresolved D. This CDR3 contains 15 residues. The ends were cut back, 3 bases at V and 4 bases at J, with 13 bases in the middle. CDR1 and CDR2 from the germline V gene are SGHTA and FQGNSA. The entire variable domain, with the rest obtained from reference TRBV7-2 and TRBJ1-5, is as follows: GAGVSQSPSNKVTEKGKDVELRCDPISGHTALYWYRQSLGQGLEFLIYFQGNSAPDKSGLPSDRFSAERTGGSVSTLTIQRTQQEDSAVYLCASSFRTGENQPQHFGDGTRLSIL.

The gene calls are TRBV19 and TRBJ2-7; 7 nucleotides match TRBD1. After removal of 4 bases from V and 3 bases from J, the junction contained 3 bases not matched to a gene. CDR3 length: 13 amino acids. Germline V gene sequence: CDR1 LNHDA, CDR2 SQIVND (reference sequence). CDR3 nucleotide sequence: TGTGCCAGTAGTAGTCAGGGGGACTACGAGCAGTACTTC. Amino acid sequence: CASSSQGDYEQYF.

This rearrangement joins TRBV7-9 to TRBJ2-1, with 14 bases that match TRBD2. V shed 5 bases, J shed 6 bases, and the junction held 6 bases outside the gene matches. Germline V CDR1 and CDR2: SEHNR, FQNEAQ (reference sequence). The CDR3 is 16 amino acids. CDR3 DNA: TGTGCCAGCAGCGGGACTAGCGGGAGTCCCTTCAATGAGCAGTTCTTC. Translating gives CASSGTSGSPFNEQFF.

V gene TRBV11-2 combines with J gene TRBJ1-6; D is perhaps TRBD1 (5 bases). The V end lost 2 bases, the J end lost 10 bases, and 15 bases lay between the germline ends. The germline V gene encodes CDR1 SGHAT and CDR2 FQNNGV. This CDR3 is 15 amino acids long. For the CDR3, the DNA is TGTGCCAGCAGCTTATGGGGGGGGATAAGGTCACCCCTCCACTTT. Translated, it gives CASSLWGGIRSPLHF.

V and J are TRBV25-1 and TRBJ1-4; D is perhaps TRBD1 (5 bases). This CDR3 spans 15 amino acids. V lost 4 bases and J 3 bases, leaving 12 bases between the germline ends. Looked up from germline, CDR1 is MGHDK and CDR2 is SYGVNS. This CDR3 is CASSGGRVANEKLFF. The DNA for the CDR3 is TGTGCCAGCAGTGGTGGCAGGGTAGCTAATGAAAAACTGTTTTTT. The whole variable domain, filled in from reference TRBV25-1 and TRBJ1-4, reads EADIYQTPRYLVIGTGKKITLECSQTMGHDKMYWYQQDPGMELHLIHYSYGVNSTEKGDLSSESTVSRIRTEHFPLTLESARPSHTSQYLCASSGGRVANEKLFFGSGTQLSVL.

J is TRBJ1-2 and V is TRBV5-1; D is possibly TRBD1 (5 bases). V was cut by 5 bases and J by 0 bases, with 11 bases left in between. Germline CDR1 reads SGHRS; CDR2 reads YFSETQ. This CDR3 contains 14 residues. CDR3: CASRGEGTNYGYTF. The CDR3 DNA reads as TGCGCCAGCAGGGGGGAAGGGACTAACTATGGCTACACCTTC.

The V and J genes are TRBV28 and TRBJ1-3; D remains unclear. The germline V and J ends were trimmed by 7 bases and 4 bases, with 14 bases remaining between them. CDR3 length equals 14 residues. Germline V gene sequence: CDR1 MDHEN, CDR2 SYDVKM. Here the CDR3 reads CASTPSDTGNTIYF. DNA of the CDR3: TGTGCCAGCACCCCTTCGGATACCGGAAACACCATATATTTT.

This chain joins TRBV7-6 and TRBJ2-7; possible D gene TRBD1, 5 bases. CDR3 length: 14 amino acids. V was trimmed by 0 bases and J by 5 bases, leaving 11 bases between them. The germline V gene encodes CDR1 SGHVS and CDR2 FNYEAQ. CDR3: CASSLAGRANEQYF. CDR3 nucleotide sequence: TGTGCCAGCAGCTTAGCCGGCAGGGCCAACGAGCAGTACTTC.

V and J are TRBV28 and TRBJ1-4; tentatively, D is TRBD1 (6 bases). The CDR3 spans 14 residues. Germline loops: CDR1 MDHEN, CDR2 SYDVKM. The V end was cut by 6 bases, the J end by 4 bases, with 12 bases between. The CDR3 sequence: CASRGRGNNEKLFF. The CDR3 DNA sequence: TGTGCCAGCAGAGGAAGGGGGAATAATGAAAAACTGTTTTTT.

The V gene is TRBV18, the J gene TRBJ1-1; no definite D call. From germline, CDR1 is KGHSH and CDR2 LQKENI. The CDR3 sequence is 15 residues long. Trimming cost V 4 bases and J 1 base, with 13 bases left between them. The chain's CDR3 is CASSLATVPNTEAFF. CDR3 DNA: TGTGCCAGCTCACTTGCGACGGTTCCGAACACTGAAGCTTTCTTT.

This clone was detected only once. The CDR3 DNA follows: TGCGCCAGCAGCCCAAAGGATGGGACAGGGTTCGGAGCTTTCTTT. Protein: CASSPKDGTGFGAFF. This rearrangement joins TRBV4-3 to TRBJ1-1; 9 bases are shared with TRBD1. The J segment lost 10 bases and the V segment lost 4 bases, leaving 13 bases of the junction unmatched. CDR1 and CDR2 (germline): LGHNA, YSLEER. CDR3 size: 15 residues.

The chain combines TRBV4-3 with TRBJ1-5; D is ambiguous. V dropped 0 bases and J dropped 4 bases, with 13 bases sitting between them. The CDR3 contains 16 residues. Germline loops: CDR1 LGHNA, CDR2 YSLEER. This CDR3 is CASSQDASGLNQPQHF. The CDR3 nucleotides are TGCGCCAGCAGCCAAGATGCGTCAGGCCTTAATCAGCCCCAGCATTTT.

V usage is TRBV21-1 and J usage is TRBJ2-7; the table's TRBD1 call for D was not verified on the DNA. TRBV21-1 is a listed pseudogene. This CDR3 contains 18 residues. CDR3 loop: CASSITTGMQGGSYEQYF. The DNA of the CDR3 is TGTGCCAGCAGTATAACTACAGGTATGCAAGGCGGCTCCTACGAGCAGTACTTC.

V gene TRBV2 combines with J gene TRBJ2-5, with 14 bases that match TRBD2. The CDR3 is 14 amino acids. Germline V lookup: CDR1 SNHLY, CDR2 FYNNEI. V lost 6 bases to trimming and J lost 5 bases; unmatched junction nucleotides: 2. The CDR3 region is CASRTSGRGETQYF. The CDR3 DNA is TGTGCCAGCAGGACTAGCGGGAGGGGGGAGACCCAGTACTTC.

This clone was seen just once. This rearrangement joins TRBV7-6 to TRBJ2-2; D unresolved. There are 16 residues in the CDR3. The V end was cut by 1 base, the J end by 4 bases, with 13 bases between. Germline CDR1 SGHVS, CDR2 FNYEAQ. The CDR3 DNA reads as TGTGCCAGCAGCTTAGACCTCGGAACCGGCACCGGGGAGCTGTTTTTT. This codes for CASSLDLGTGTGELFF.

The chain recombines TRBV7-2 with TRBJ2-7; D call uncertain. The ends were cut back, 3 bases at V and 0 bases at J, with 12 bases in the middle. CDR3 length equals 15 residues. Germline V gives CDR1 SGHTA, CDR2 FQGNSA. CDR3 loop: CASSFGPASSYEQYF. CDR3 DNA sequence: TGTGCCAGCAGCTTCGGGCCGGCCAGCTCCTACGAGCAGTACTTC. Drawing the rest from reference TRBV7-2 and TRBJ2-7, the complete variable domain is GAGVSQSPSNKVTEKGKDVELRCDPISGHTALYWYRQSLGQGLEFLIYFQGNSAPDKSGLPSDRFSAERTGGSVSTLTIQRTQQEDSAVYLCASSFGPASSYEQYFGPGTRLTVT.